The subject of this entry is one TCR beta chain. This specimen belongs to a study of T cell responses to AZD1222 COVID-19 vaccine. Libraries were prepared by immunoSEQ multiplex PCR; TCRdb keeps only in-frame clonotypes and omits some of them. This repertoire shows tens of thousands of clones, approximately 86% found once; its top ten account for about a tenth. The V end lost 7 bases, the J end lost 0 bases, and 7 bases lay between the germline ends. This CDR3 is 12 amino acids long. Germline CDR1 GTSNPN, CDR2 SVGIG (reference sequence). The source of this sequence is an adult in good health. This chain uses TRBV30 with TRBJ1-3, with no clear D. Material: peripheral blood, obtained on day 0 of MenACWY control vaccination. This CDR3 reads CASSNSGNTIYF. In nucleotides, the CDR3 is TGTGCCTCCTCTAACTCTGGAAACACCATATATTTT.